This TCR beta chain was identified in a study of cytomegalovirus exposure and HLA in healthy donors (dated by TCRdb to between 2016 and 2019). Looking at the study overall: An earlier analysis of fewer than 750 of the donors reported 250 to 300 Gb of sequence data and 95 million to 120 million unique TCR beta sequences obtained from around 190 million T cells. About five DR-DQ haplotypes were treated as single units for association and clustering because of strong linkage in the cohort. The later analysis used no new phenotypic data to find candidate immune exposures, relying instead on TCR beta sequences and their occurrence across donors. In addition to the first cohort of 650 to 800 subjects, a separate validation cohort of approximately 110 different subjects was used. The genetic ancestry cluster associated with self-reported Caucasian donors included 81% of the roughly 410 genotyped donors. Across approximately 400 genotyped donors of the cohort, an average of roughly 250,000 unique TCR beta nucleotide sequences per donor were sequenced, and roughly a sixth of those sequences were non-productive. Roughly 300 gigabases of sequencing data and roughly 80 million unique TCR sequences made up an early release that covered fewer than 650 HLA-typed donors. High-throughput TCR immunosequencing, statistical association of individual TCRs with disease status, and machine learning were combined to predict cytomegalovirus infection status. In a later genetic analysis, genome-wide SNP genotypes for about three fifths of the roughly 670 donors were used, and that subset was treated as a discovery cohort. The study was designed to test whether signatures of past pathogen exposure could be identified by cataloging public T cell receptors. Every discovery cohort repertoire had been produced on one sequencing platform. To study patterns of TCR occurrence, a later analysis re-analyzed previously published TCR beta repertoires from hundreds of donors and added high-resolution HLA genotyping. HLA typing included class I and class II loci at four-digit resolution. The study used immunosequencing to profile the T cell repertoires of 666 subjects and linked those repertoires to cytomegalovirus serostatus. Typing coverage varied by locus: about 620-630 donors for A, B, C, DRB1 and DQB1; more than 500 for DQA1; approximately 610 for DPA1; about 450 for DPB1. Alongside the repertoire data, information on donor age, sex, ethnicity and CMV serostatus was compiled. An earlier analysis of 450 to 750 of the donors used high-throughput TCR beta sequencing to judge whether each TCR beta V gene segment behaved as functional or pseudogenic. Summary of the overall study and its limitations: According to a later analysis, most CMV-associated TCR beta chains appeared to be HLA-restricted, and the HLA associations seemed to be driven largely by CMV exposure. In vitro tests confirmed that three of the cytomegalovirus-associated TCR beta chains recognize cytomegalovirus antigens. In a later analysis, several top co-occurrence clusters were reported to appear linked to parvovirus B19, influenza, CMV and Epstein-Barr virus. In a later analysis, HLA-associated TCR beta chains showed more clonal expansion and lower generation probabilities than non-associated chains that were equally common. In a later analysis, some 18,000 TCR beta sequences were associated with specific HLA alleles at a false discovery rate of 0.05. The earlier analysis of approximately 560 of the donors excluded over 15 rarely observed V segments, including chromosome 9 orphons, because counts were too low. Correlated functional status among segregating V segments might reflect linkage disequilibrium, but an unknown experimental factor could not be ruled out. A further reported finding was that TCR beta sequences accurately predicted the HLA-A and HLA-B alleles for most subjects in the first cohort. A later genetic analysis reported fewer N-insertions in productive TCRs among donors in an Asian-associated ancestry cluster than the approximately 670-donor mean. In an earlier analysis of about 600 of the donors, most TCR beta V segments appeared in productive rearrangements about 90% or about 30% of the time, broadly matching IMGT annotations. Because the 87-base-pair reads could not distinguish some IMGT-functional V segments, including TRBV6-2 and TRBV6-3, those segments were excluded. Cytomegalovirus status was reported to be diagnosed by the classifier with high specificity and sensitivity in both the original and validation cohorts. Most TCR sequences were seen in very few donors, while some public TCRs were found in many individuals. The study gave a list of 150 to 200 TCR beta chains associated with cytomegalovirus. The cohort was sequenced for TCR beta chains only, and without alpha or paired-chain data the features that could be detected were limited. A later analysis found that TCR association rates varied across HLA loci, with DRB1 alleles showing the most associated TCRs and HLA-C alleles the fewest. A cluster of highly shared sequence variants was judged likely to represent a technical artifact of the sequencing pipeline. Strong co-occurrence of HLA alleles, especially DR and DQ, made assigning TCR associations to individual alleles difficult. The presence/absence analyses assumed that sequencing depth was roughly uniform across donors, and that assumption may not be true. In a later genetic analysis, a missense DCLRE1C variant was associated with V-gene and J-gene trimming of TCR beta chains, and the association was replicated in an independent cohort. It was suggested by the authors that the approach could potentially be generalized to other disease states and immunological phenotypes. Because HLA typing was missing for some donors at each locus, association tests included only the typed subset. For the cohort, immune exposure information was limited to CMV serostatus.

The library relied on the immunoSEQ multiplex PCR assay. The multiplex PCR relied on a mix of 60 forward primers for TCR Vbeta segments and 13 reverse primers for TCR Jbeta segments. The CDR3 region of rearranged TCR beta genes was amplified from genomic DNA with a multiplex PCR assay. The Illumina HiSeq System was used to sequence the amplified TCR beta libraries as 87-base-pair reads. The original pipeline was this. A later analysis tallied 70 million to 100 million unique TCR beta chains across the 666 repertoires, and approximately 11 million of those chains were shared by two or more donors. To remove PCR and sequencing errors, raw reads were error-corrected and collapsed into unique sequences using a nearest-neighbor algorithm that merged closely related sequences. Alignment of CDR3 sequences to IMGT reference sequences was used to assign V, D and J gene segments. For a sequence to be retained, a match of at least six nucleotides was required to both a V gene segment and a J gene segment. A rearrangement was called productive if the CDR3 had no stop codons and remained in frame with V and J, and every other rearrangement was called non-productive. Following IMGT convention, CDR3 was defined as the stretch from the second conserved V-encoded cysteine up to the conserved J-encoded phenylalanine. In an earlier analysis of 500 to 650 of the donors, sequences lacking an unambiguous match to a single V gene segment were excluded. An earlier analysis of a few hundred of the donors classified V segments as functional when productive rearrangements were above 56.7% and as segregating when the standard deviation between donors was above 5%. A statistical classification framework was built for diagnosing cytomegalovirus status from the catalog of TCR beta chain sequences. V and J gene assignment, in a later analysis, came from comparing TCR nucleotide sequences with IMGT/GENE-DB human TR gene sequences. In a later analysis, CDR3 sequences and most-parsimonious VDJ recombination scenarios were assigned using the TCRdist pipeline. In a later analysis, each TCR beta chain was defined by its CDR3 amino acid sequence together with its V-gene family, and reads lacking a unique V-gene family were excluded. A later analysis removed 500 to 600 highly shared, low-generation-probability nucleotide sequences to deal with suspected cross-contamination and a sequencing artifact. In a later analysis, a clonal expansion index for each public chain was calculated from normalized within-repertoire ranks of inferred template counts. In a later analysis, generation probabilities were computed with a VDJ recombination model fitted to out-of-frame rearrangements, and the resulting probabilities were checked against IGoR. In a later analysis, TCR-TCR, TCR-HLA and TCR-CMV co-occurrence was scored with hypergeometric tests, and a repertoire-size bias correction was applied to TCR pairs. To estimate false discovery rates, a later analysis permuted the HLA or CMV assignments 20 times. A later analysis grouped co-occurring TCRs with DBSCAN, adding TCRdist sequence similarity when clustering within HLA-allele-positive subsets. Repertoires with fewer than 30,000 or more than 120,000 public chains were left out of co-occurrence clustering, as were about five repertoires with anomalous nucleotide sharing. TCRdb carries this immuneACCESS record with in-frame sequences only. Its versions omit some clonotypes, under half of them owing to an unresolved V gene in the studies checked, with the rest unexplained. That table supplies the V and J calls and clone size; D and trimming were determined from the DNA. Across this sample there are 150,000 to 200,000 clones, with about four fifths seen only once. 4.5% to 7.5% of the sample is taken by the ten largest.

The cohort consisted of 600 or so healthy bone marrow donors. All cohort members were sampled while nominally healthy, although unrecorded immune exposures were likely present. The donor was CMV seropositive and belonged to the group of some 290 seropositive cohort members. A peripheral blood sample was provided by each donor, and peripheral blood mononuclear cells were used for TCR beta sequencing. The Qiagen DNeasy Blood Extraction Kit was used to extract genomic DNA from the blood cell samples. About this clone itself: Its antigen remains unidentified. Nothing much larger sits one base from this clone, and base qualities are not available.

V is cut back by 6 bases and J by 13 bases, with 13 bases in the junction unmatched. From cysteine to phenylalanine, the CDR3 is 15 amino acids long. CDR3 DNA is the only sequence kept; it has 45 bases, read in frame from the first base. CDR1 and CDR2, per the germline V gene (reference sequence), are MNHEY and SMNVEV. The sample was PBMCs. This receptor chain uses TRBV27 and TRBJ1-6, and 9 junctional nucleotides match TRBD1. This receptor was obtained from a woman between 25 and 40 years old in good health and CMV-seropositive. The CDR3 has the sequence CASSEGTGSRAPLHF. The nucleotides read TGTGCCAGCAGCGAAGGGACAGGGTCCCGCGCCCCCCTCCACTTT.